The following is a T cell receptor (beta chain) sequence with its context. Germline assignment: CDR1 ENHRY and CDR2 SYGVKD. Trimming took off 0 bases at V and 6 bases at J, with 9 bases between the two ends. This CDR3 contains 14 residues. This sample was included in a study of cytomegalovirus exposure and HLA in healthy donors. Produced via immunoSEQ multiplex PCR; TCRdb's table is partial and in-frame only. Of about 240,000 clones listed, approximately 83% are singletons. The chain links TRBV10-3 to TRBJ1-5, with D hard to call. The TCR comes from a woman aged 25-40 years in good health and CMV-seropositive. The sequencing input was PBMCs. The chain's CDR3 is CAISESRDIQPQHF. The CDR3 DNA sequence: TGTGCCATCAGTGAGTCAAGAGACATTCAGCCCCAGCATTTT.